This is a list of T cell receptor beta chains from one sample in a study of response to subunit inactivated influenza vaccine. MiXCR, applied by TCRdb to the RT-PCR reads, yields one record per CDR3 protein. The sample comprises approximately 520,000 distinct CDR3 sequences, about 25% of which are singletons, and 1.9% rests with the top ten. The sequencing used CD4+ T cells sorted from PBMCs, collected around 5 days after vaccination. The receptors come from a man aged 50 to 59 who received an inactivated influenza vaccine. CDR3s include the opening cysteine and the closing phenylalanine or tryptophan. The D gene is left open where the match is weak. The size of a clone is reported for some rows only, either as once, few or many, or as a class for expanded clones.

TGTGCCAGCAGTGAATATTCCGGGGGCCGGAGGGCCAACGTCCTGACTTTC CASSEYSGGRRANVLTF TRBJ2-6 TRBV25-1 - -
TGTGCCAGCAGCCCGAGGAGACTGAACACCGGGGAGCTGTTTTTT CASSPRRLNTGELFF TRBJ2-2 TRBV7-2 - -
TGTGCCAGCAGTTATGGACAGGCCCATGGCTACACCTTC CASSYGQAHGYTF TRBJ1-2 TRBV12-3/TRBV12-4 TRBD1 -
TGTGCCAGCAGTTTGGGCGGGGGCACAAACTATGGCTACACCTTC CASSLGGGTNYGYTF TRBJ1-2 TRBV12-3/TRBV12-4 - -
TGTGCCAGCAGTTCAATCCAGGGAGCGGGACCCTACAATGAGCAGTTCTTC CASSSIQGAGPYNEQFF TRBJ2-1 TRBV28 TRBD2 -
TGTGCCAGCACCTCCTGGGGACTAGCGGGGACCTACGAGCAGTACTTC CASTSWGLAGTYEQYF TRBJ2-7 TRBV12-3/TRBV12-4 TRBD2 many
TGTGCCAGCAGCCTGACTAGCGGGAGCGTCTCCTACGAGCAGTACTTC CASSLTSGSVSYEQYF TRBJ2-7 TRBV7-2 TRBD2 once
TGTGCCAGCATCACGGGGACTGGGGCCAACGTCCTGACTTTC CASITGTGANVLTF TRBJ2-6 TRBV12-3/TRBV12-4 - few
TGTGCCAGCTCACCGGGCAGGGGCGCAGATACGCAGTATTTT CASSPGRGADTQYF TRBJ2-3 TRBV18 - -
TGTGCCAGTAGCTCTTGGACAGCCGATCAGCCCCAGCATTTT CASSSWTADQPQHF TRBJ1-5 TRBV7-9 - -
TGTGCCATCAGCAGGACGGTCCATGAAAAACTGTTTTTT CAISRTVHEKLFF TRBJ1-4 TRBV10-3 - few
TGCGCCAGCAGCTCCGGGACCCTGGATTATGAAAAACTGTTTTTT CASSSGTLDYEKLFF TRBJ1-4 TRBV5-1 - -
TGTGCCAGCAGTTTACGGCTGGAGCAGTTCTTC CASSLRLEQFF TRBJ2-1 TRBV12-3/TRBV12-4 - -
TGTGCCAGCAGCCCCTCGGGACAGGGGGCGACTGGTGGCTACACCTTC CASSPSGQGATGGYTF TRBJ1-2 TRBV7-9 TRBD1 -
TGTGCCAGCAGCTTAATACAGGGGGAATTAGAGACCCAGTACTTC CASSLIQGELETQYF TRBJ2-5 TRBV7-8 TRBD1 -
TGTGCCAGCAGCCAACTCGGAGACAGAGAGACCCAGTACTTC CASSQLGDRETQYF TRBJ2-5 TRBV3-1 - few
TGTGCCAGCAGTGGACGGACAGGCGCCTCCTACGAGCAGTACTTC CASSGRTGASYEQYF TRBJ2-7 TRBV25-1 TRBD1 few
TGTGCCAGCAGCTTAGATTCCGGCATCTCCGGGGAGCTGTTTTTT CASSLDSGISGELFF TRBJ2-2 TRBV7-2 - -
TGCAGTGCTAGAGGGGGTACAGGGACCCGTAGGGAGACCCAGTACTTC CSARGGTGTRRETQYF TRBJ2-5 TRBV20-1 - -
TGTGCCAGCAGTCGTAACGGAGGAGGACAAGAGCAGTACTTC CASSRNGGGQEQYF TRBJ2-7 TRBV6-4 - few